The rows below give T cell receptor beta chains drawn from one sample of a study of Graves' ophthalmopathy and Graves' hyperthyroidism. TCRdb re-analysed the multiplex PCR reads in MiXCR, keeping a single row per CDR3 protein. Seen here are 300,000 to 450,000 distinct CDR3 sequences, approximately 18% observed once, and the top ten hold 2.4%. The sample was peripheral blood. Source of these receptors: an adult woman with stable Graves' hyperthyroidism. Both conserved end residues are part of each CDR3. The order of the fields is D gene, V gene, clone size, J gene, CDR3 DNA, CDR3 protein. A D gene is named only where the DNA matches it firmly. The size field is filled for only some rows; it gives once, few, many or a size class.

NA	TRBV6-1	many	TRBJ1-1	TGTGCCAGCAGGACAGCCTTGAACACTGAAGCTTTCTTT	CASRTALNTEAFF
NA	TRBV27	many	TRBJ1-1	TGTGCCAGCAGCCCGGGCGCGTACACTGAAGCTTTCTTT	CASSPGAYTEAFF
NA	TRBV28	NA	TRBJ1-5	TGTGCCAGCGGTTCGGGCGGCACGAGTCAAGCCCAGCATTTT	CASGSGGTSQAQHF
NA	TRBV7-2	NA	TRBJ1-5	TGTGCCAGCAGCTTAGGGGCGTCTGGCCAGCCCCAGCATTTT	CASSLGASGQPQHF
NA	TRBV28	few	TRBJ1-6	TGTGCCAGCAGCCCCTCGTCTCCCTATAATTCACCCCTCCACTTT	CASSPSSPYNSPLHF
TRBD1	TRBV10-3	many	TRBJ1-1	TGTGCCATCACCAGGGACAGGGACACTGAAGCTTTCTTT	CAITRDRDTEAFF
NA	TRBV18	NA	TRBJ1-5	TGTGCCAGCTCACCAGGGGTTGATCAGCCCCAGCATTTT	CASSPGVDQPQHF
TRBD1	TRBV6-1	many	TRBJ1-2	TGTGCCAGCGGATTAACTGGGACAGAGAAGATCTATGGCTACACCTTC	CASGLTGTEKIYGYTF
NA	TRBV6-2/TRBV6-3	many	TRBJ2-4	TGTGCCAGCAGTTCGGCAGGACGGAAAAACATTAAGTACTTC	CASSSAGRKNIKYF
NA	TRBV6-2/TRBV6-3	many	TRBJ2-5	TGTGCCAGCAGCAGGGACTACCAAGAGACCCAGTACTTC	CASSRDYQETQYF
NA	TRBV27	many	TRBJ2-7	TGTGCCAGCAGTTTATCGCCCCTGCCGGGTTACGAGCAGTACTTC	CASSLSPLPGYEQYF
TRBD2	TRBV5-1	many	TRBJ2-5	TGCGCCAGCAGCTCGGGACTAGAGGGAACCCAGTACTTC	CASSSGLEGTQYF
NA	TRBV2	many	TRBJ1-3	TGTGCCAGCAGTGAAGCGCGGTCCTCTGGAAACACCATATATTTT	CASSEARSSGNTIYF
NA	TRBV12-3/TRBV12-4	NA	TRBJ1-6	TGTGCCAGCAGTTCGGGGGTTTGGTCACCCCTCCACTTT	CASSSGVWSPLHF
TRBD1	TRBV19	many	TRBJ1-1	TGTGCCAGTAGTATAGGCCAACAGGGGGACACTGAAGCTTTCTTT	CASSIGQQGDTEAFF
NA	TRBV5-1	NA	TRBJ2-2	TGCGCCAGCAGCTTGGTGAGCGACAGGCGGGCCGGGGAGCTGTGTTTT	CASSLVSDRRAGELCF
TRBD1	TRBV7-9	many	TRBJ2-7	TGTGCCAGCAGCTTAGAGGTTACAGGGGCGTACGAGCAGTACTTC	CASSLEVTGAYEQYF
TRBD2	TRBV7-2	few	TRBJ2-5	TGTGCCAGCAGCTTTGCTAGCGGGAGTTCTGAGACCCAGTACTTC	CASSFASGSSETQYF
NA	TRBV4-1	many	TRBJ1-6	TGCGCCAGCAGCCAAGTTGCAGGCCAGGGGAAGTCCTATAATTCACCCCTCCACTTT	CASSQVAGQGKSYNSPLHF
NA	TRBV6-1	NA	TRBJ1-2	TGTGCCAGCAGCACCAGCAGGGGCCGAGATGGCTACACCTTC	CASSTSRGRDGYTF
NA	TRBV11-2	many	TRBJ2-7	TGTGCCAGCAGCTTAGTCGCCACCAAAGGGGGCGAGCAGTACTTC	CASSLVATKGGEQYF
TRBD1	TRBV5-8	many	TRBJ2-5	TGTGCCAGCAGCCCAGGGACAGGGATTACGGAGACCCAGTACTTC	CASSPGTGITETQYF
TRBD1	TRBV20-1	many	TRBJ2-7	TGCAGTGCTAGTGTGGGACAGGGGTACGAGCAGTACTTC	CSASVGQGYEQYF
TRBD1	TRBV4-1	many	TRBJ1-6	TGCGCCAGCAGCCAAGCGGAGGGGGCGCGTGGACGTTCACCCCTCCACTTT	CASSQAEGARGRSPLHF
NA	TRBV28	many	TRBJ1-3	TGTGCCAGCCTCTCTGGAAACACCATATATTTT	CASLSGNTIYF
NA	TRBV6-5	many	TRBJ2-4	TGTGCCAGCAGTTACGACCAGCGGCTAGCCAAAAACATTCAGTACTTC	CASSYDQRLAKNIQYF
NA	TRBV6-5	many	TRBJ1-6	TGTGCCAGCAGTTACTCCCCCCCGACGGGATGGAATAATTCACCCCTCCACTTT	CASSYSPPTGWNNSPLHF
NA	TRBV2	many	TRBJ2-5	TGTGCCAGCGGTGTTCAAGAGACCCAGTACTTC	CASGVQETQYF
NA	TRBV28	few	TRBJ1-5	TGTGCCAGCAGTTATGGGGGGAGCAATCAGCCCCAGCGTTTT	CASSYGGSNQPQRF
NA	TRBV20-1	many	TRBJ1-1	TGCAGTGCTCCCGAACCTAGGGTGAACACTGAAGCTTTCTTT	CSAPEPRVNTEAFF
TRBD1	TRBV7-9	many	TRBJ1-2	TGTGCCAGCAACCGGGACAGGGGGACCTATGGCTACACCTTC	CASNRDRGTYGYTF
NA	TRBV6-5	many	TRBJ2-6	TGTGCCAGCAGTTACACGAACAGGGTCTCTGGGGCCAACGTCCTGACTTTC	CASSYTNRVSGANVLTF
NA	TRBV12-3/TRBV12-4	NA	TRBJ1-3	TGTGCCAGCAGTGATGGTGGCAGGTCTGGAAACACCATATATTTT	CASSDGGRSGNTIYF
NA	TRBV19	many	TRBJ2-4	TGTGCCAGTAGACAGACCTTTCAGGGTTTGGTCCTGGGAATTCAGTACTTC	CASRQTFQGLVLGIQYF
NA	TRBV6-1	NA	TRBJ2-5	TGTGCCAGCAGAAAACAGGGCGGAGAGACCCAGTACTTC	CASRKQGGETQYF
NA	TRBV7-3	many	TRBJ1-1	TGTGCCAGCAGCCAAGGGGAATTCAATGAAGCTTTCTTT	CASSQGEFNEAFF
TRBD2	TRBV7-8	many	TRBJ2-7	TGTGCCAGCAGCTTAGCCCCTAGCGGGAATAACTACGAGCAGTACTTC	CASSLAPSGNNYEQYF
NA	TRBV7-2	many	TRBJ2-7	TGTGCCAGCAGCTACTCGGGACGACTAGGGGAGCAGTACTTC	CASSYSGRLGEQYF
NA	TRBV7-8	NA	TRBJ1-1	TGTGCCAGCAGTATTGGGGTAACTGGGTTGAACACTGAAGCTTTCTTT	CASSIGVTGLNTEAFF
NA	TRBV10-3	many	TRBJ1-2	TGTGCCATCAGTGAGAAGGGGGTGAACTATGGCTACACCTTC	CAISEKGVNYGYTF
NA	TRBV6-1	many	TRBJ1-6	TGTGCCAGCACAAGGAGGGGCGCGAGCTCCTATAATTCACCCCTCCACTTT	CASTRRGASSYNSPLHF
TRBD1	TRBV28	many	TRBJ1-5	TGTGCCAGCAGTTTATTTAGGACAGGGGGCATTCAGCCCCAGCATTTT	CASSLFRTGGIQPQHF